This T cell receptor beta chain was found in a study of chemoradiotherapy in HPV16-positive cancers. Repertoires were sampled repeatedly during chemoradiotherapy. Sequencing was performed with immunoSEQ multiplex PCR; in TCRdb, only in-frame clones are kept and a portion is missing. The table lists approximately 6,400 clones, about 85% of them singletons. This clonotype was sampled from a human donor with HPV-associated anogenital cancer. Material: tumor tissue, obtained from a patient who underwent chemoradiotherapy.

CDR3 protein: CASSPAGLPMYEQYF. The CDR3 nucleotides read TGTGCCAGCAGCCCGGCGGGCTTACCTATGTACGAGCAGTACTTC. The chain couples TRBV9 to TRBJ2-7; D possibly corresponds to TRBD2 (5 bases). The CDR3 contains 15 residues. V was clipped by 4 bases and J by 4 bases, with 18 bases between them. The V gene's germline CDR1 is SGDLS and CDR2 YYNGEE.